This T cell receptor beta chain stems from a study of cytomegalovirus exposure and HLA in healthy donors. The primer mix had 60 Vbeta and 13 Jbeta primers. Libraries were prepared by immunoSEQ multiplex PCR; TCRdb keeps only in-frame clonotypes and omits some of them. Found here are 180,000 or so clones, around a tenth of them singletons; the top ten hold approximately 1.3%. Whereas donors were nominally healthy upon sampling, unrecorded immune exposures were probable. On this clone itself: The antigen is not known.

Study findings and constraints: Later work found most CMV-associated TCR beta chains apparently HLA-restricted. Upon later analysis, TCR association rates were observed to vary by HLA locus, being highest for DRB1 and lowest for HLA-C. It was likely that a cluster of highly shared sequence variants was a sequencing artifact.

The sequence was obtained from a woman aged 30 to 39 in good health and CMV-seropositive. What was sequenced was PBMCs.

CDR3 amino acids: CSVGEGKNYGYTF. DNA for the CDR3: TGCAGCGTTGGGGAGGGGAAAAACTATGGCTACACCTTC. The V call is TRBV29-1, the J call TRBJ1-2; a weak D match, TRBD1 (5 bases). The length of the CDR3 is 13 residues. V was cut by 4 bases and J by 2 bases, with 11 bases left in between. CDR1 and CDR2 (germline): SQVTM, ANQGSEA.